These 22 T cell receptor beta chains originate from one sample sequenced in a study of patients and donors after allogeneic stem cell transplantation. A single record per CDR3 protein comes from TCRdb applying MiXCR to the RT-PCR reads. The sample consists of around 27,000 distinct CDR3 sequences, roughly 8% of them appearing once. The specimen was blood, either unsorted or a sorted T cell fraction (not recorded which). These TCRs come from a human donor who was either an allogeneic HSCT recipient or a stem cell or donor lymphocyte infusion donor (not recorded which). It is not recorded whose cells these are; they may come from a transplant donor.

This chain links TRBV2 with TRBJ1-6; 7 positions agree with TRBD1. Germline lookup yields CDR1 SNHLY and CDR2 FYNNEI. This CDR3 contains 15 residues. Losses at the gene ends were 1 base for V and 9 bases for J; bases not matched to a gene: 6. CDR3 sequence (DNA): TGTGCCAGCAGTGAAGACCGGACAGGAGGTTCACCCCTCCACTTT. It specifies CASSEDRTGGSPLHF.

This clonotype was detected many times. This chain uses TRBV7-9 with TRBJ1-1; D is undetermined. The CDR3 contains 13 residues. From germline, CDR1 is SEHNR and CDR2 FQNEAQ (reference sequence). Trimming removed 5 bases at V and 0 bases at J, with 7 bases between. In DNA form, the CDR3 reads TGTGCCAGCAGCGGTGACTTGAACACTGAAGCTTTCTTT. Translating gives CASSGDLNTEAFF.

Ten or more counts support this clonotype. This sequence joins TRBV7-9 and TRBJ2-3; 8 bases match TRBD2. The junction had 8 bases not matched to a gene; V was cut back by 3 bases and J by 0 bases. The CDR3 is 17 amino acids. CDR1 and CDR2 (germline): SEHNR, FQNEAQ (reference sequence). The CDR3 DNA reads as TGTGCCAGCAGCTTGGGGAGCCTAGCGGGTAGCACAGATACGCAGTATTTT. Residues: CASSLGSLAGSTDTQYF.

There are many counts of this clonotype. The chain employs TRBV6-1 and TRBJ1-2, with D perhaps matching TRBD1 (6 bases). The CDR3 is 16 amino acids. Germline V gene data show CDR1 as MNHNS and CDR2 as SASEGT. The ends were cut back, 4 bases at V and 6 bases at J, with 21 bases in the middle. The DNA of the CDR3 is TGTGCCAGCAGTGTATTATACGTAGGGACATATCATGGCTACACCTTC. Residues: CASSVLYVGTYHGYTF.

The chain has TRBV2 and TRBJ1-2; a weak D match, TRBD1 (5 bases). The CDR3 length is 15 residues. CDR1 is SNHLY, CDR2 FYNNEI, per germline. V gave up 2 bases and J gave up 1 base, with 11 bases separating them. CDR3 loop: CASSEQGTFNYGYTF. The CDR3, as DNA: TGTGCCAGCAGTGAACAGGGAACTTTTAACTATGGCTACACCTTC. Using reference TRBV2 and TRBJ1-2 for the parts outside the CDR3, the full variable domain is EPEVTQTPSHQVTQMGQEVILRCVPISNHLYFYWYRQILGQKVEFLVSFYNNEISEKSEIFDDQFSVERPDGSNFTLKIRSTKLEDSAMYFCASSEQGTFNYGYTFGSGTRLTVV.

This clonotype was recorded at least ten times. V gene TRBV7-9 combines with J gene TRBJ2-5; D possibly uses TRBD1 or TRBD2 (6 bases each). Trimming shortened V by 5 bases and J by 5 bases, and 18 bases separated the two germline ends. Germline CDR1 SEHNR, CDR2 FQNEAQ (reference sequence). The CDR3 spans 15 residues. The CDR3 DNA reads TGTGCCAGCAGCCCGGGGGACATTGGGTTGGAGACCCAGTACTTC. It codes for CASSPGDIGLETQYF. The full variable domain, completed using reference TRBV7-9 and TRBJ2-5, is DTGVSQNPRHKITKRGQNVTFRCDPISEHNRLYWYRQTLGQGPEFLTYFQNEAQLEKSRLLSDRFSAERPKGSFSTLEIQRTEQGDSAMYLCASSPGDIGLETQYFGPGTRLLVL.

This clonotype was picked up many times. The CDR3 loop is CASSYGLAGTQYF. The CDR3 region has the DNA TGTGCCAGCAGTTACGGACTAGCGGGGACCCAGTACTTC. The chain has TRBV12-3 or TRBV12-4 and TRBJ2-5; 11 bases fit TRBD2. This CDR3 has 13 residues. Germline trimming cut 4 bases from V and 7 bases from J; bases unmatched to any gene: 2.

This clonotype was observed many times. The chain combines TRBV5-1 with TRBJ1-3; D ambiguous. The V gene's germline CDR1 is SGHRS and CDR2 YFSETQ. The CDR3 totals 13 residues. V gave up 0 bases and J gave up 2 bases, with 3 bases separating them. The CDR3 DNA reads TGCGCCAGCAGCTTGGACCCTGGAAACACCATATATTTT. Its protein is CASSLDPGNTIYF.

V gene TRBV4-2 combines with J gene TRBJ1-3; TRBD1 matches 8 bases. The ends lost 4 bases at V and 0 bases at J; junction bases unmatched: 8. The CDR3 length is 17 residues. Germline V CDR1 and CDR2: LGHNA, YNFKEQ. CDR3 sequence reads: CASSRAGGLSSGNTIYF. The CDR3 region has the DNA TGTGCCAGCAGCCGAGCAGGGGGCCTCAGCTCTGGAAACACCATATATTTT.

This clonotype was seen at least ten times. The J gene is TRBJ1-5, the V gene TRBV4-1, with 9 nucleotides matching TRBD1. Germline V lookup: CDR1 MGHRA, CDR2 YSYEKL. V dropped 1 base and J dropped 1; count of bases not matched to a gene: 5. The CDR3 is made up of 17 amino acids. The CDR3 protein is CASSQVGTGRSNQPQHF. The DNA of the CDR3 is TGCGCCAGCAGCCAAGTGGGGACAGGGAGGAGCAATCAGCCCCAGCATTTT.

This clonotype has a handful of counts. The CDR3 is CASSWGVDQPQHF. CDR3 in DNA: TGTGCCAGCAGTTGGGGTGTAGATCAGCCCCAGCATTTT. This chain joins TRBV7-9 and TRBJ1-5, with D uncertain. The CDR3 has 13 residues. V was shortened by 6 bases and J by 5 bases, with 11 bases between the two germline ends. Germline CDR1 and CDR2: SEHNR and FQNEAQ (reference sequence).

The genes are TRBV4-2 and TRBJ1-2; the D gene is possibly TRBD1 (6 bases). Germline loops: CDR1 LGHNA, CDR2 YNFKEQ. Trimming stripped 0 bases from V and 4 bases from J, with 12 bases between. This CDR3 spans 15 amino acids. The CDR3 bases are TGTGCCAGCAGCCAAGATCCAGGGGCGGTCTATGGCTACACCTTC. The encoded protein is CASSQDPGAVYGYTF.

By frequency in the sample, this clonotype is medium-sized. This chain uses TRBV28 with TRBJ2-3, with 12 bases matching TRBD2. This CDR3 is 17 amino acids long. From germline, CDR1 is MDHEN and CDR2 SYDVKM. V lost 5 bases to trimming and J lost 0 bases; unmatched junction nucleotides: 6. The CDR3 spells CASSGTSGPLSTDTQYF. In DNA form, the CDR3 reads TGTGCCAGCAGTGGGACTAGCGGGCCTCTCAGCACAGATACGCAGTATTTT.

This clonotype came up many times. The chain couples TRBV11-1 to TRBJ2-1, with no clear D. Trimming shortened V by 7 bases and J by 0 bases, and 22 bases separated the two germline ends. Germline V gives CDR1 SGHAT, CDR2 FQDESV (reference sequence). The length of the CDR3 is 18 residues. CDR3 DNA: TGTGCCAGCACCCGGTCCGTTGCAAGGACGAGCTCCTACAATGAGCAGTTCTTC. This gives the protein CASTRSVARTSSYNEQFF.

This clonotype was found many times. The genes are TRBV5-1 and TRBJ1-5; TRBD1 matches at 7 bases. The germline gives CDR1 SGHRS, CDR2 YFSETQ. V was pared by 4 bases and J by 0 bases, with 4 bases of the junction left unmatched. This CDR3 contains 15 residues. The CDR3 loop reads CASSIGQDSNQPQHF. The CDR3 DNA sequence: TGCGCCAGCAGCATCGGACAGGATAGCAATCAGCCCCAGCATTTT.

This clonotype was picked up many times. This sequence joins TRBV9 and TRBJ1-2; D perhaps matches TRBD1 (6 bases). V was clipped by 6 bases and J by 6 bases, with 21 bases between them. This CDR3 is 15 amino acids long. Germline values: CDR1 SGDLS, CDR2 YYNGEE. The CDR3 spells CASTNLGGRQDGYTF. The CDR3 coding sequence is TGTGCCAGCACCAACCTGGGGGGGCGCCAAGATGGCTACACCTTC.

The CDR3: CASSVHGRGGSGYTF. CDR3 bases: TGTGCCAGCAGCGTACACGGACGAGGGGGGAGTGGCTACACCTTC. The rearrangement uses TRBV9 and TRBJ1-2; D possibly corresponds to TRBD1 (6 bases). In germline, CDR1 is SGDLS, CDR2 YYNGEE. V was trimmed by 1 base and J by 7 bases, leaving 17 bases between them. This CDR3 contains 15 residues.

This clonotype was counted ten times or more. V and J are TRBV6-6 and TRBJ2-5; D unclear. The CDR3 loop spans 12 amino acids. Looked up from germline, CDR1 is MNHNY and CDR2 is SVGAGI (reference sequence). The germline V and J ends were trimmed by 3 bases and 5 bases, with 7 bases remaining between them. The CDR3 is CASSYKWETQYF. Written as DNA, the CDR3 is TGTGCCAGCAGTTATAAATGGGAGACCCAGTACTTC.

This clonotype came up many times. This chain connects TRBV5-6 to TRBJ1-1, with a tentative D call TRBD1 (5 bases). The ends were cut back, 4 bases at V and 6 bases at J, with 13 bases in the middle. The germline CDR1 and CDR2 sequences are SGHDT and YYEEEE. This CDR3 contains 13 residues. This CDR3 reads CASSPPGYAEAFF. In DNA, the CDR3 is TGTGCCAGCAGCCCACCAGGGTACGCTGAAGCTTTCTTT.

This clonotype was seen many times. The rearrangement uses TRBV29-1 and TRBJ1-1; the D gene is possibly TRBD1 (6 bases). This CDR3 comprises 14 residues. V lost 7 bases to trimming and J lost 3 bases, with 18 bases between them. Germline lookup yields CDR1 SQVTM and CDR2 ANQGSEA. The CDR3 reads CSALRGGADTEAFF. The CDR3, as DNA: TGCAGCGCTTTAAGGGGGGGCGCCGACACTGAAGCTTTCTTT.

This clonotype was counted at least ten times. The rearrangement links TRBV6-1 to TRBJ1-1, with a weak D call TRBD1 (6 bases). Trimming left V 2 bases short and J 0 bases short, with 22 bases between. CDR1 is MNHNS, CDR2 SASEGT, per germline. The CDR3 loop spans 19 amino acids. The CDR3 reads CASSESGRGETTLNTEAFF. The CDR3, as DNA: TGTGCCAGCAGTGAAAGTGGGAGGGGGGAGACCACCTTGAACACTGAAGCTTTCTTT.

Ten or more counts support this clonotype. The chain employs TRBV3-1 and TRBJ2-2; 10 bases are shared with TRBD2. J was trimmed by 5 bases and V by 6 bases; bases with no gene match: 9. Per the germline V gene, CDR1 is LGHDT and CDR2 is YNNKEL (reference sequence). The CDR3 extends over 16 amino acids. The CDR3 coding sequence is TGTGCCAGCAGGCGCTTAGCGGGAGGAGGGACCGGGGAGCTGTTTTTT. It translates to CASRRLAGGGTGELFF.